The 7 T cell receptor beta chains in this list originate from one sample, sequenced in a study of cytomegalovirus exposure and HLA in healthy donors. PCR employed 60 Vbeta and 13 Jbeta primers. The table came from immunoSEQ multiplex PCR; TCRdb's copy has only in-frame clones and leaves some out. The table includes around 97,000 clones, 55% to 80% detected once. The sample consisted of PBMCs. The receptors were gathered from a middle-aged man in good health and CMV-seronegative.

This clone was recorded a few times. This CDR3 reads CASSLVNRGVSPLHF. In DNA, the CDR3 is TGTGCCAGCAGCTTAGTAAACAGGGGGGTTTCACCCCTCCACTTT. The chain joins TRBV7-9 to TRBJ1-6; the match to TRBD1 covers 8 bases. J lost 9 bases, V lost 1 base, and 5 bases had no gene match. The CDR3 is 15 residues long. CDR1 is SEHNR, CDR2 FQNEAQ, per germline (reference sequence).

The CDR3 bases are TGCGCCAGCAGCTTGACTTACGCCGCCCCGGGCAGGGGCGGGGAGCTGTTTTTT. Translating gives CASSLTYAAPGRGGELFF. The V call is TRBV5-1, the J call TRBJ2-2; D is perhaps TRBD1 (6 bases). The CDR3 runs to 18 residues. Per germline, CDR1 SGHRS and CDR2 YFSETQ. V was clipped by 1 base and J by 7 bases, with 23 bases between them.

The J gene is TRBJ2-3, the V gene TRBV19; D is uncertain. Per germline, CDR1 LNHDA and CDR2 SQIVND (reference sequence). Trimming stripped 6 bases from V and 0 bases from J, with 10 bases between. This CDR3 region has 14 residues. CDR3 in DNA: TGTGCCAGTAGCAGTTATCCTAGCACAGATACGCAGTATTTT. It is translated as CASSSYPSTDTQYF. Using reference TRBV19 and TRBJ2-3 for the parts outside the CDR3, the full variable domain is DGGITQSPKYLFRKEGQNVTLSCEQNLNHDAMYWYRQDPGQGLRLIYYSQIVNDFQKGDIAEGYSVSREKKESFPLTVTSAQKNPTAFYLCASSSYPSTDTQYFGPGTRLTVL.

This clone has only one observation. The CDR3 DNA follows: TGTGCCACCAGCAGAGAGGACAGGGTCAATTCACCCCTCCACTTT. It encodes CATSREDRVNSPLHF. This chain joins TRBV15 and TRBJ1-6; 8 bases are a match to TRBD1. This CDR3 has 15 residues. Per germline, CDR1 LNHNV and CDR2 YYDKDF (reference sequence). The V gene end was trimmed by 0 bases and the J gene end by 7 bases; junction bases not matched to a gene: 2.

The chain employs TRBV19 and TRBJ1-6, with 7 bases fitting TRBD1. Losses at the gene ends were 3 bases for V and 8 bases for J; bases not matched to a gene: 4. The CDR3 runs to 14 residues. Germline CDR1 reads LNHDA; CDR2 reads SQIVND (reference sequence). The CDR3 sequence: CASSIQGGDSPLHF. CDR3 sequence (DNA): TGTGCCAGTAGTATTCAGGGGGGAGATTCACCCCTCCACTTT.

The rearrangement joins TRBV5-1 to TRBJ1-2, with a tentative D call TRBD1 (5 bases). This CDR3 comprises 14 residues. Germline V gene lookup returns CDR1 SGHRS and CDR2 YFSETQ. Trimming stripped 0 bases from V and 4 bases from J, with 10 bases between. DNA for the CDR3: TGCGCCAGCAGCTTGGTTGGAGGGGTCTATGGCTACACCTTC. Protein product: CASSLVGGVYGYTF. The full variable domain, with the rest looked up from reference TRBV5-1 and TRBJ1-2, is KAGVTQTPRYLIKTRGQQVTLSCSPISGHRSVSWYQQTPGQGLQFLFEYFSETQRNKGNFPGRFSGRQFSNSRSEMNVSTLELGDSALYLCASSLVGGVYGYTFGSGTRLTVV.

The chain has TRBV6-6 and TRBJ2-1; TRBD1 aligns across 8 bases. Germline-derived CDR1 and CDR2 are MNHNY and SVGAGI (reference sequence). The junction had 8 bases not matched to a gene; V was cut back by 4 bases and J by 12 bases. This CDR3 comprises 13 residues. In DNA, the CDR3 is TGTGCCAGCAGTTTAGGGACAGGCCGGGGGCAGTTCTTC. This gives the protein CASSLGTGRGQFF.